These 30 T cell receptor beta chains originate from one sample sequenced in a study of blood T cell repertoires in COVID-19. TCRdb's table, derived via immunoSEQ multiplex PCR, lists solely in-frame clones and lacks some. The table includes over 200,000 clones, roughly 86% detected once. Sequences were obtained from PBMCs or T cells enriched from blood (not recorded which). These receptors originate from a woman aged 30 to 39 with acute COVID-19.

V and J are TRBV25-1 and TRBJ1-6; D remains unclear. The length of the CDR3 is 14 residues. Trimming shortened V by 5 bases and J by 3 bases, and 8 bases separated the two germline ends. CDR1 MGHDK and CDR2 SYGVNS come from the germline V gene. The CDR3 region has the DNA TGTGCCAGCAGTCCCACAGTCTATAATTCACCCCTCCACTTT. Translated: CASSPTVYNSPLHF.

J is TRBJ2-2 and V is TRBV19; 8 bases align to TRBD2. The CDR3 runs 20 residues. The germline V gene encodes CDR1 LNHDA and CDR2 SQIVND (reference sequence). J lost 2 bases, V lost 8 bases, and 22 bases had no gene match. The CDR3 protein is CASLSPRGGLSGSNTGELFF. In DNA, the CDR3 is TGTGCCAGTTTGTCCCCACGGGGGGGCCTTAGTGGTTCAAACACCGGGGAGCTGTTTTTT.

This chain joins TRBV11-2 and TRBJ1-1, with a tentative D call TRBD1 (5 bases). The CDR3 runs to 16 residues. Germline V gene sequence: CDR1 SGHAT, CDR2 FQNNGV. The germline V and J ends were trimmed by 4 bases and 0 bases, with 15 bases remaining between them. The CDR3 sequence: CASSSRQGALNTEAFF. The CDR3 nucleotides read TGTGCCAGCAGCTCAAGGCAGGGCGCCCTGAACACTGAAGCTTTCTTT.

The chain links TRBV7-2 to TRBJ2-2; no clear D gene. The V gene lost 1 base and the J gene lost 1 base, with 10 bases spanning the gap. The CDR3 runs 16 residues. The germline gives CDR1 SGHTA, CDR2 FQGNSA. CDR3 residues: CASSLVGPGNTGELFF. The CDR3 bases are TGTGCCAGCAGCTTAGTTGGTCCGGGGAACACCGGGGAGCTGTTTTTT.

This clone appeared a single time. The gene calls are TRBV9 and TRBJ1-5, with D perhaps matching TRBD1 (6 bases). The CDR3 spans 15 residues. Germline CDR1 SGDLS, CDR2 YYNGEE. V lost 3 bases, J lost 4 bases, and 14 bases lay in between. CDR3 sequence: CASSGPGTRNQPQHF. CDR3 DNA: TGTGCCAGCAGCGGCCCCGGGACACGGAATCAGCCCCAGCATTTT.

The V and J genes are TRBV9 and TRBJ1-4; possible D gene TRBD1, 5 bases. The CDR3 is 15 residues long. Trimming shortened V by 5 bases and J by 5 bases, and 16 bases separated the two germline ends. The germline V gene has CDR1 SGDLS and CDR2 YYNGEE. The chain's CDR3 is CASRAMDTPNEKLFF. The DNA for the CDR3 is TGTGCCAGCAGGGCCATGGACACCCCGAATGAAAAACTGTTTTTT.

The genes are TRBV7-2 and TRBJ1-4; 7 nucleotides line up with TRBD1. Germline V CDR1 and CDR2: SGHTA, FQGNSA. This CDR3 is built from 13 residues. J gave up 10 bases and V 2 bases, and 4 bases lay outside the gene matches. The CDR3 here is CASSLRGGGKLFF. Here the CDR3 DNA reads TGTGCCAGCAGCTTAAGAGGGGGCGGAAAACTGTTTTTT.

V usage is TRBV19 and J usage is TRBJ1-5; perhaps TRBD1 as D (5 bases). Trimming stripped 5 bases from V and 4 bases from J, with 6 bases between. The CDR3 spans 12 residues. Germline assignment: CDR1 LNHDA and CDR2 SQIVND (reference sequence). The CDR3 protein is CASSPGNQPQHF. The DNA of the CDR3 is TGTGCCAGTAGTCCAGGGAATCAGCCCCAGCATTTT.

This chain connects TRBV10-3 to TRBJ2-7; 7 bases agree with TRBD1. There are 13 residues in the CDR3. Germline CDR1 and CDR2: ENHRY and SYGVKD. V lost 6 bases and J lost 3; bases outside the gene matches: 5. CDR3 bases: TGTGCCATCAGCTCCGACAGGGTCTACGAGCAGTACTTC. It yields the protein CAISSDRVYEQYF.

This sequence joins TRBV12-5 and TRBJ1-1; 7 bases map to TRBD1. Losses at the gene ends were 9 bases for V and 1 base for J; bases not matched to a gene: 8. This CDR3 is built from 14 residues. CDR1 LGHNT and CDR2 FRNRAP come from the germline V gene. The CDR3 here is CARVTGAANTEAFF. CDR3 in DNA: TGTGCTAGGGTAACAGGGGCCGCGAACACTGAAGCTTTCTTT.

This chain joins TRBV19 and TRBJ1-1; TRBD1 agrees at 9 bases. CDR1 and CDR2 (germline): LNHDA, SQIVND (reference sequence). Germline trimming cut 7 bases from V and 5 bases from J; bases unmatched to any gene: 14. The CDR3 runs to 16 residues. The CDR3 DNA reads as TGTGCCAGTATCTCCCCGTTGGGACAGGGCTTAACTGAAGCTTTCTTT. Encoded protein: CASISPLGQGLTEAFF.

V is TRBV13 and J is TRBJ1-4; the match to TRBD1 covers 7 bases. This CDR3 spans 17 amino acids. Trimming at V came to 6 bases and at J to 5 bases, leaving 15 bases not matched to a gene. The germline gives CDR1 PRHDT, CDR2 FYEKMQ (reference sequence). CDR3 DNA: TGTGCCAGCAGTTTCCACCTGCTGACAGGGAAGAATGAAAAACTGTTTTTT. It encodes CASSFHLLTGKNEKLFF.

This clone showed up just once. The chain combines TRBV30 with TRBJ1-1; TRBD1 is a possible D gene (6 bases). Germline CDR1 GTSNPN, CDR2 SVGIG (reference sequence). V dropped 2 bases and J dropped 5 bases, with 15 bases sitting between them. This CDR3 region has 14 residues. CDR3 in amino acids: CAWSYAYRETEAFF. The DNA for the CDR3 is TGTGCCTGGAGTTACGCGTACAGGGAAACTGAAGCTTTCTTT.

The gene calls are TRBV5-1 and TRBJ1-6, with D unclear. CDR1 is SGHRS and CDR2 is YFSETQ in the germline V gene. The CDR3 consists of 15 residues. Trimming took off 1 base at V and 6 bases at J, with 11 bases between the two ends. The CDR3 protein is CASSLFGDLNSPLHF. In nucleotides, the CDR3 is TGCGCCAGCAGCTTGTTTGGAGACCTTAATTCACCCCTCCACTTT.

The rearrangement links TRBV7-9 to TRBJ1-4; possible D gene TRBD1, 6 bases. This CDR3 is 14 amino acids long. V lost 2 bases to trimming and J lost 6 bases, with 10 bases between them. From germline, CDR1 is SEHNR and CDR2 FQNEAQ (reference sequence). CDR3 sequence reads: CASSLRGLDEKLFF. The CDR3 DNA reads TGTGCCAGCAGCTTAAGGGGGTTAGATGAAAAACTGTTTTTT.

V and J are TRBV4-1 and TRBJ1-1; 8 bases fit TRBD1. After removal of 4 bases from V and 0 bases from J, the junction contained 4 bases not matched to a gene. CDR1 and CDR2 (germline): MGHRA, YSYEKL. This CDR3 comprises 15 residues. For the CDR3, the DNA is TGCGCCAGCAGCCTCAGACAGGGGTTGAACACTGAAGCTTTCTTT. Encoded protein: CASSLRQGLNTEAFF.

The chain employs TRBV28 and TRBJ1-5; D remains unclear. The germline V gene has CDR1 MDHEN and CDR2 SYDVKM. The CDR3 sequence is 15 residues long. Trimming stripped 1 base from V and 7 bases from J, with 14 bases between. The CDR3 spells CASSLSVPGKQPQHF. As DNA, the CDR3 is TGTGCCAGCAGTTTATCGGTCCCGGGGAAGCAGCCCCAGCATTTT.

This clone has just one count. The chain employs TRBV7-6 and TRBJ2-5; TRBD1 matches 7 bases. This CDR3 region has 14 residues. V was pared by 2 bases and J by 2 bases, with 2 bases of the junction left unmatched. CDR1 and CDR2 from the germline V gene are SGHVS and FNYEAQ. The CDR3 DNA is TGTGCCAGCAGCTTACGCAGGGGGCAAGAGACCCAGTACTTC. Protein product: CASSLRRGQETQYF.

This chain uses TRBV30 with TRBJ1-1; maybe TRBD1 (6 bases). The CDR3 covers 14 residues. V was trimmed by 5 bases and J by 10 bases, leaving 23 bases between them. Germline loops: CDR1 GTSNPN, CDR2 SVGIG (reference sequence). In nucleotides, the CDR3 is TGTGCCTGGTCGCCAGGAGCAGGGGCGGTCGGAGCTTTCTTT. It yields the protein CAWSPGAGAVGAFF.

The rearrangement joins TRBV5-1 to TRBJ1-4; D is possibly TRBD1 (5 bases). Trimming removed 4 bases from V and 5 bases from J, with 15 bases in between. There are 15 residues in the CDR3. Germline values: CDR1 SGHRS, CDR2 YFSETQ. CDR3 sequence reads: CASSLQGGPNEKLFF. Written as DNA, the CDR3 is TGCGCCAGCAGCCTGCAGGGTGGCCCAAATGAAAAACTGTTTTTT.

The V gene is TRBV27, the J gene TRBJ1-3, with 7 bases aligning to TRBD1. Germline CDR1 is MNHEY and CDR2 is SMNVEV (reference sequence). Trimming took 6 bases from V and 8 from J; bases not matched to a gene: 16. The CDR3 runs to 16 residues. The DNA for the CDR3 is TGTGCCAGCAGACTTATACCCCGGGACAGTCTTGACACCATATATTTT. It is translated as CASRLIPRDSLDTIYF.

The gene calls are TRBV6-5 and TRBJ2-6; weak D call: TRBD2 (5 bases). Germline-derived CDR1 and CDR2 are MNHEY and SVGAGI. V was trimmed by 7 bases and J by 1 base, leaving 11 bases between them. This CDR3 region has 15 residues. The CDR3 protein is CASKPGLSGANVLTF. As DNA, the CDR3 is TGTGCCAGCAAACCAGGACTTTCTGGGGCCAACGTCCTGACTTTC.

This CDR3 reads CASSLTLDRTDYGYTF. DNA of the CDR3: TGCGCCAGCAGCTTGACTCTGGACAGGACGGACTATGGCTACACCTTC. The rearrangement uses TRBV5-1 and TRBJ1-2, with 7 bases matching TRBD1. Germline V gene sequence: CDR1 SGHRS, CDR2 YFSETQ. This CDR3 region has 16 residues. The V and J ends lost 1 base and 3 bases, in that order; junction bases with no gene match: 9.

This sequence joins TRBV6-5 and TRBJ1-5; D unclear. CDR1 is MNHEY, CDR2 SVGAGI, per germline. Trimming removed 6 bases from V and 7 bases from J, with 13 bases in between. This CDR3 region has 13 residues. CDR3 coding DNA: TGTGCCAGCAGGCCGGGAACCGGGCAGCCCCAGCATTTT. It codes for CASRPGTGQPQHF.

In DNA, the CDR3 is TGCGCCAGCAGCTTGCTTCTAGCGGGGACCTCCTACGAGCAGTACTTC. Translation gives CASSLLLAGTSYEQYF. The V and J genes are TRBV5-1 and TRBJ2-7; the match to TRBD2 covers 9 bases. This CDR3 comprises 16 residues. J lost 0 bases, V lost 1 base, and 5 bases had no gene match. In germline, CDR1 is SGHRS, CDR2 YFSETQ.

V usage is TRBV11-2 and J usage is TRBJ2-5, with 14 nucleotides matching TRBD2. V shed 0 bases and J 6 bases; nucleotides not matched to a gene: 6. This CDR3 region has 17 residues. The germline CDR1 and CDR2 sequences are SGHAT and FQNNGV. CDR3 nucleotides: TGTGCCAGCAGCTTAGATGGACTAGCGGGGGGTAGCAAGACCCAGTACTTC. This encodes CASSLDGLAGGSKTQYF.

The V gene is TRBV7-2, the J gene TRBJ1-1; no definite D call. This CDR3 has 13 amino acids. Trimming cost V 3 bases and J 0 bases, with 5 bases left between them. Germline V gene lookup returns CDR1 SGHTA and CDR2 FQGNSA. The CDR3 DNA reads TGTGCCAGCAGCTTCAGTCTGAACACTGAAGCTTTCTTT. This gives the protein CASSFSLNTEAFF.

V is TRBV29-1 and J is TRBJ2-2, with 8 positions matching TRBD1. From germline, CDR1 is SQVTM and CDR2 ANQGSEA. The V and J ends lost 7 bases and 4 bases, in that order; junction bases with no gene match: 11. This CDR3 has 15 residues. This CDR3 is CSASFAGGGTGELFF. As DNA, the CDR3 is TGCAGCGCCTCCTTCGCAGGGGGCGGCACCGGGGAGCTGTTTTTT.

This chain links TRBV7-2 with TRBJ1-2; D gene uncertain. V was cut by 3 bases and J by 3 bases, with 14 bases left in between. There are 15 residues in the CDR3. Germline loops: CDR1 SGHTA, CDR2 FQGNSA. CDR3 sequence (DNA): TGTGCCAGCAGCTTCAAGCCGACGGGTGACTATGGCTACACCTTC. Protein sequence: CASSFKPTGDYGYTF.

This sequence joins TRBV24-1 and TRBJ1-1; D not resolved. Between the trimmed V and J ends, which lost 6 bases and 1 base, there was a span of 11 bases. The CDR3 has 14 residues. The germline V gene encodes CDR1 KGHDR and CDR2 SFDVKD. The CDR3 is CATSPGRRNTEAFF. The CDR3 DNA reads TGTGCCACCAGTCCGGGGAGAAGGAACACTGAAGCTTTCTTT.